The 11 T cell receptor beta chains presented below share a single source sample, sequenced in a study of blood T cell repertoires in COVID-19. Repertoires were generated with immunoSEQ multiplex PCR, while TCRdb's copy carries only in-frame clones and drops some. The data show about 160,000 clones, 82% seen once. The material sequenced was peripheral blood. Receptors originate from a woman aged 40 to 50 with COVID-19, enrolled during active disease.

The gene calls are TRBV25-1 and TRBJ2-1; 9 bases fit TRBD1. The CDR3 is 15 residues long. V lost 3 bases and J lost 4; bases outside the gene matches: 4. Germline CDR1 is MGHDK and CDR2 is SYGVNS. The CDR3 reads CASSETTGGYNEQFF. DNA of the CDR3: TGTGCCAGCAGTGAGACGACAGGGGGGTACAATGAGCAGTTCTTC.

CDR3 DNA sequence: TGTGCCAGCAGCGCCGGACTAGCGCGAGTCAACGGGGAGCTGTTTTTT. The encoded protein is CASSAGLARVNGELFF. The chain couples TRBV7-2 to TRBJ2-2; 9 bases line up with TRBD2. The V gene's germline CDR1 is SGHTA and CDR2 FQGNSA. CDR3 length: 16 amino acids. The ends lost 5 bases at V and 7 bases at J; junction bases unmatched: 11.

The rearrangement links TRBV3-1 (or the pseudogene TRBV3-2) to TRBJ2-3; 7 nucleotides align to TRBD2. Germline loops: CDR1 LGHDT, CDR2 YNNKEL (reference sequence). The CDR3 runs to 16 residues. V lost 2 bases and J lost 1; bases outside the gene matches: 6. CDR3 DNA sequence: TGTGCCAGCAGCCAACTCAAGCGGGGTGGCACAGATACGCAGTATTTT. Amino acids: CASSQLKRGGTDTQYF.

The J gene is TRBJ2-5, the V gene TRBV5-6; 7 positions agree with TRBD1. V lost 2 bases, J lost 7 bases, and 5 bases stayed unmatched. Looked up from germline, CDR1 is SGHDT and CDR2 is YYEEEE. This CDR3 contains 13 residues. The CDR3 loop is CASSFDRDGTQYF. CDR3 in DNA: TGTGCCAGCAGCTTCGACAGGGACGGGACCCAGTACTTC.

The V gene is TRBV9, the J gene TRBJ2-3, with 8 positions matching TRBD2. The CDR3 contains 13 residues. Trimming removed 3 bases from V and 6 bases from J; junction bases left unmatched: 3. The germline V gene has CDR1 SGDLS and CDR2 YYNGEE. CDR3 residues: CASSGAGEDTQYF. CDR3 bases: TGTGCCAGCAGCGGAGCGGGAGAGGATACGCAGTATTTT.

The J gene is TRBJ1-1, the V gene TRBV19; D unclear. From germline, CDR1 is LNHDA and CDR2 SQIVND (reference sequence). With 5 bases removed from V and 6 bases from J, the gap between germline ends came to 13 bases. CDR3 length: 13 amino acids. The DNA of the CDR3 is TGTGCCAGTAGTCCCCGCTCAGGATCTGAAGCTTTCTTT. Translating it yields CASSPRSGSEAFF. The variable domain in full, with the rest retrieved from reference TRBV19 and TRBJ1-1, is DGGITQSPKYLFRKEGQNVTLSCEQNLNHDAMYWYRQDPGQGLRLIYYSQIVNDFQKGDIAEGYSVSREKKESFPLTVTSAQKNPTAFYLCASSPRSGSEAFFGQGTRLTVV.

The chain employs TRBV12-2 and TRBJ2-2; TRBD2, the table's D call, lacks a check against the DNA. TRBV12-2 is flagged as a pseudogene. There are 16 residues in the CDR3. The DNA for the CDR3 is TGTGCAAGTCGCTTAGTATGCGGGGGTCGCACCGGGGAGCTGTTTTTT. Amino acids: CASRLVCGGRTGELFF.

This chain connects TRBV10-2 to TRBJ1-5; D gene ambiguous. CDR3 length equals 13 residues. The V and J ends lost 7 bases and 7 bases respectively, with 14 bases between them. Germline V gives CDR1 WSHSY, CDR2 SAAADI. CDR3 DNA: TGCGCCAGCACGAGGAGGGATGGGCAGCCCCAGCATTTT. Residues: CASTRRDGQPQHF.

The chain joins TRBV5-6 to TRBJ2-7; 15 nucleotides align to TRBD2. V lost 1 base and J lost 2; bases outside the gene matches: 7. CDR3 size: 18 residues. Germline-derived CDR1 and CDR2 are SGHDT and YYEEEE. The CDR3 DNA reads as TGTGCCAGCAGCTTGCTGAGCGGACTAGCGGGAGGGCCCTACGAGCAGTACTTC. Protein: CASSLLSGLAGGPYEQYF.

This rearrangement joins TRBV19 to TRBJ1-1; D unresolved. V dropped 4 bases and J dropped 0 bases, with 9 bases sitting between them. Germline lookup yields CDR1 LNHDA and CDR2 SQIVND (reference sequence). The CDR3 sequence is 14 residues long. CDR3 protein: CASSNGMMNTEAFF. Written as DNA, the CDR3 is TGTGCCAGTAGTAATGGCATGATGAACACTGAAGCTTTCTTT.

The chain is built from TRBV6-2 or TRBV6-3 and TRBJ2-7; 11 bases are a match to TRBD2. After removal of 0 bases from V and 7 bases from J, the junction contained 2 bases not matched to a gene. Germline CDR1 reads MNHEY; CDR2 reads SVGEGT. The CDR3 consists of 14 residues. The DNA of the CDR3 is TGTGCCAGCAGTTACTCTCTAGCGGGGGGAGAGCAGTACGTC. Encoded protein: CASSYSLAGGEQYV.